A single sample gave rise to the 21 T cell receptor beta chains below, sequenced in a study of tissue T cells after allogeneic stem cell transplantation. Method: immunoSEQ multiplex PCR; TCRdb's copy keeps in-frame clones and lacks some. The data show more than 4,000 clones, about 45% seen once. Time point denoted: mouse harvest day 14 after allogeneic transplant. Tail vein injection delivered 10^7 T-cell-depleted bone marrow cells and 10^6 splenic CD5+ T cells. Input material: lymph node tissue. The receptors here all came from a female BALB/c mouse given C57BL/6 T cells with graft-versus-host disease after an allogeneic hematopoietic cell transplant.

This clone appeared once. Gene labels here are mouse ones. The CDR3 is cut off 1 residue early in the read; its end comes from the germline J gene. V and J are TRBV13-2 and TRBJ2-5; TRBD1 matches at 7 bases. CDR3 length equals 13 residues. CDR1 is NNHNN, CDR2 SYGAGS, per germline (reference sequence). Trimming cost V 2 bases and J 5 bases; bases outside gene matches: 2. CDR3: CASGDRGRDTQYF. The CDR3 DNA, read in part, is TGTGCCAGCGGTGACAGGGGGAGAGACACCCAGTAC.

This clone was found a few times. The gene names given are mouse names. The read falls 1 residue short of the CDR3 end, and the missing part is taken from the germline J gene. This chain connects TRBV16 to TRBJ2-4, with D tentatively TRBD1 (6 bases). Trimming pared 3 bases from V and 7 bases from J, leaving 8 bases between. Germline CDR1 reads SGHSA; CDR2 reads FRNQAP. CDR3 length equals 12 residues. The CDR3 DNA, read in part, is TGTGCAAGCAGCTTCAGGGGCGACACCTTGTAC. Protein: CASSFRGDTLY. The whole CDR3 is CASSFRGDTLYF. The full variable domain, completed using reference TRBV16 and TRBJ2-4, is NAGVIQTPRHKVTGKGQEATLWCEPISGHSAVFWYRQTIVQGLEFLTYFRNQAPIDDSGMPKERFSAQMPNQSHSTLKIQSTQPQDSAVYLCASSFRGDTLYFGAGTRLSVL.

This clone was counted a few times. All gene names here are mouse names. The CDR3 bases that were read are TGTGCCAGCAGTCTGTCCCCAGGCCTTTCTGGAAATACGCTCTAT. It specifies CASSLSPGLSGNTLY. The entire CDR3 is CASSLSPGLSGNTLYF. V and J are TRBV26 and TRBJ1-3; D not resolved. The read halts 1 residue ahead of the CDR3 end, with the missing end drawn from the germline J gene. The germline V gene encodes CDR1 KGHPV and CDR2 FQNQEV (reference sequence). This CDR3 is 16 amino acids long. Between the trimmed V and J ends, which lost 0 bases and 0 bases, there was a span of 9 bases.

On this clone itself: Genes here carry mouse names. The CDR3 bases that were read are TGTGCCAGCAGTCTCCAGGGGGCGCGTGAAAGATTATTT. Translated: CASSLQGARERLF. The complete CDR3 sequence is CASSLQGARERLFF. The chain couples TRBV26 to TRBJ1-4; 8 nucleotides agree with TRBD1. The DNA ends 1 residue before the CDR3 does, and the rest of the CDR3 is filled in from the germline J gene. J lost 8 bases, V lost 3 bases, and 5 bases had no gene match. CDR1 and CDR2 from the germline V gene are KGHPV and FQNQEV (reference sequence). The CDR3 contains 14 residues.

Notes on this clone: Mouse names are used for the genes. The CDR3 goes on 1 residue after the read ends, and that part is filled in from the germline J gene. V gene TRBV3 combines with J gene TRBJ1-4; TRBD1 might be the D (6 bases). CDR1 and CDR2 from the germline V gene are SNHLY and FYNGKV (reference sequence). V lost 6 bases and J lost 0, with 8 bases in between. This CDR3 contains 14 residues. The chain's CDR3 is CASRGQFSNERLFF. The sequenced part of the CDR3 DNA is TGTGCCAGCAGAGGACAGTTTTCCAACGAAAGATTATTT.

Comments on this clone: Genes and germline come from the mouse. The read comes to an end 1 residue before the CDR3 does, leaving the germline J gene to fill in the end. The J gene is TRBJ2-2, the V gene TRBV5; 10 positions match TRBD2. Per germline, CDR1 LGHNA and CDR2 YNLKQL (reference sequence). This CDR3 spans 16 amino acids. The V segment lost 0 bases and the J segment 4 bases; nucleotides outside the gene matches: 2. CDR3 bases read: TGTGCCAGCAGCCAAGACTGGGGGGGCTCCACCGGGCAGCTCTAC. Translation gives CASSQDWGGSTGQLY. The full CDR3 is CASSQDWGGSTGQLYF.

A note on this clone: Each gene name is a mouse one. The read comes to an end 1 residue before the CDR3 does, leaving the germline J gene to fill in the end. The chain links TRBV12-2 to TRBJ2-5, with no clear D. In germline, CDR1 is SGHLS, CDR2 HYDKME. This CDR3 region has 13 residues. With 2 bases removed from V and 0 bases from J, the gap between germline ends came to 5 bases. The CDR3 protein is CASSPINQDTQYF. The sequenced part of the CDR3 DNA is TGTGCCAGCTCTCCCATTAACCAAGACACCCAGTAC.

Remarks on this clone: Gene names and germline refer to mouse. The read finishes 1 residue shy of the CDR3 end, and the germline J gene is used to complete it. V and J are TRBV26 and TRBJ2-5; 9 nucleotides line up with TRBD1. The CDR3 is 15 residues long. V was clipped by 4 bases and J by 6 bases; unmatched bases: 8. The germline gives CDR1 KGHPV, CDR2 FQNQEV (reference sequence). CDR3 DNA (partial): TGTGCCAGCAGTCCAACCGGGACAGGGAGGGACACCCAGTAC. This sequence encodes CASSPTGTGRDTQY. Given in full, the CDR3 is CASSPTGTGRDTQYF.

In this sample, this clone turned up a few times. Germline and genes here are mouse. The sequence runs out 1 residue before the end of the CDR3; the remainder is reconstructed from the germline J gene. The chain joins TRBV12-1 to TRBJ2-3; 9 bases fit TRBD1. Germline V CDR1 and CDR2: SGHSN, HYEKVE. The CDR3 contains 17 residues. Trimming took 1 base from V and 0 from J; bases not matched to a gene: 7. Incomplete CDR3 DNA: TGTGCCAGCTCTCTGTGGGACAGGGTCGCTAGTGCAGAAACGCTGTAT. Translating it yields CASSLWDRVASAETLY. From start to end, the CDR3 is CASSLWDRVASAETLYF. Together with reference TRBV12-1 and TRBJ2-3, the CDR3 gives the full variable domain: DSGVVQSPRHIIKEKGGRSVLTCIPISGHSNVVWYQQTLGKELKFLIQHYEKVERDKGFLPSRFSVQQFDDYHSEMNMSALELEDSAMYFCASSLWDRVASAETLYFGSGTRLTVL.

A remark on this clone: Gene names are mouse gene names. The read comes to an end 1 residue before the CDR3 does, leaving the germline J gene to fill in the end. The chain carries TRBV20 and TRBJ2-7, with 10 bases that match TRBD2. V lost 0 bases, J lost 4 bases, and 3 bases stayed unmatched. In germline, CDR1 is GFQATS, CDR2 STVNSAI. The CDR3 is 14 amino acids. This chain's CDR3 is CGARDPGLGYEQYF. The part of the CDR3 DNA that was read is TGTGGTGCTAGGGATCCGGGACTGGGGTATGAACAGTAC.

This clone has just a few counts. Mouse gene names and germline throughout. The read ends 1 residue before the CDR3 terminus; that terminus is restored from the germline J gene. The V and J genes are TRBV26 and TRBJ2-7, with 7 bases that match TRBD2. V lost 3 bases to trimming and J lost 0 bases; unmatched junction nucleotides: 2. Germline values: CDR1 KGHPV, CDR2 FQNQEV (reference sequence). The CDR3 is 14 residues long. The sequenced part of the CDR3 DNA is TGTGCCAGCAGTCTTAACTGGGGCTCCTATGAACAGTAC. It translates to CASSLNWGSYEQY. The entire CDR3 protein reads CASSLNWGSYEQYF.

Regarding this clone: Gene names denote mouse genes. The read gets to within 1 residue of the CDR3 end, and the germline J gene fills in the rest. This chain uses TRBV24 with TRBJ2-7; 7 bases are a match to TRBD1. V shed 4 bases and J 6 bases; nucleotides not matched to a gene: 3. From germline, CDR1 is KGHTA and CDR2 FRNEEI. The CDR3 is made up of 12 amino acids. The CDR3 region is CASSPQGSEQYF. The DNA read from the CDR3 is TGTGCCAGCAGTCCACAGGGGAGTGAACAGTAC.

Worth noting for this clone: Mouse germline and gene names are used. Read coverage stops 1 residue before the CDR3 terminus; the germline J gene supplies the remainder. The V call is TRBV16, the J call TRBJ1-1, with D unresolved. This CDR3 contains 12 residues. The ends were cut back, 3 bases at V and 2 bases at J, with 4 bases in the middle. Germline lookup yields CDR1 SGHSA and CDR2 FRNQAP. The CDR3 sequence: CASSFPNTEVFF. The sequenced part of the CDR3 DNA is TGTGCAAGCAGCTTCCCTAACACAGAAGTCTTC. Together with reference TRBV16 and TRBJ1-1, the CDR3 gives the full variable domain: NAGVIQTPRHKVTGKGQEATLWCEPISGHSAVFWYRQTIVQGLEFLTYFRNQAPIDDSGMPKERFSAQMPNQSHSTLKIQSTQPQDSAVYLCASSFPNTEVFFGKGTRLTVV.

A word on this clone: Genes and germline come from the mouse. The sequenced CDR3 bases are TGCACCTGCAGTGCAGTACTGAGGGAACAGTAC. Translation: CTCSAVLREQY. The whole CDR3 is CTCSAVLREQYF. The chain is built from TRBV1 and TRBJ2-7; D uncertain. Sequencing ends 1 residue short of the CDR3 end; the germline J gene provides the rest. Germline V gives CDR1 NSQYPW, CDR2 LRSPGD (reference sequence). This CDR3 is built from 12 residues. Trimming pared 1 base from V and 7 bases from J, leaving 8 bases between.

Comment on this clone: Gene names follow the mouse nomenclature. Read coverage stops 1 residue before the CDR3 terminus; the germline J gene supplies the remainder. This rearrangement joins TRBV12-2 to TRBJ1-3; D is unclear. This CDR3 region has 14 residues. Per germline, CDR1 SGHLS and CDR2 HYDKME. The V gene lost 0 bases and the J gene lost 0 bases, with 5 bases spanning the gap. The sequenced CDR3 bases are TGTGCCAGCTCTCTCGACACTTCTGGAAATACGCTCTAT. Translation gives CASSLDTSGNTLY. The entire CDR3 is CASSLDTSGNTLYF.

By share, this clone counts as medium-sized. Germline and genes: mouse. The CDR3 end falls 1 residue outside the read, so it is completed with the germline J gene. The chain combines TRBV26 with TRBJ2-7, with D maybe TRBD1 (6 bases). The CDR3 extends over 14 amino acids. Germline CDR1 reads KGHPV; CDR2 reads FQNQEV (reference sequence). The V end was cut by 4 bases, the J end by 0 bases, with 10 bases between. CDR3 loop: CASSPTGHSYEQYF. Incomplete CDR3 DNA: TGTGCCAGCAGTCCTACAGGGCACTCCTATGAACAGTAC.

A single count supports this clone. The listed genes are named as in mouse. Coverage ceases 1 residue before the CDR3 finishes, and the germline J gene fills in the end. This chain joins TRBV26 and TRBJ2-4, with a tentative D call TRBD1 (7 bases). CDR1 and CDR2 (germline): KGHPV, FQNQEV (reference sequence). The V end lost 0 bases, the J end lost 6 bases, and 13 bases lay between the germline ends. CDR3 length equals 15 residues. The CDR3: CASSLSEGARNTLYF. CDR3 bases read: TGTGCCAGCAGTCTGTCGGAGGGGGCAAGGAACACCTTGTAC.

Turning to this clone: Gene names refer to mouse genes. From the germline J gene comes the end of the CDR3, since the read stops 1 residue before it. This chain links TRBV17 with TRBJ2-4, with D possibly matching TRBD2 (6 bases). Trimming shortened V by 3 bases and J by 0 bases, and 7 bases separated the two germline ends. The germline V gene encodes CDR1 MNHDT and CDR2 YYDKIL. The CDR3 spans 14 residues. The CDR3 DNA, read in part, is TGTGCTAGCAGTAGTTGGGGGAGTCAAAACACCTTGTAC. Protein: CASSSWGSQNTLY. The whole CDR3 reads CASSSWGSQNTLYF.

This clone came up once. The gene names given are mouse names. With the read ending 1 residue before the CDR3 end, the germline J gene is used to fill in that end. V is TRBV12-1 and J is TRBJ2-7; 10 nucleotides align to TRBD2. This CDR3 is 14 amino acids long. After removal of 3 bases from V and 3 bases from J, the junction contained 4 bases not matched to a gene. Germline V lookup: CDR1 SGHSN, CDR2 HYEKVE. This CDR3 is CASSAGTGVYEQYF. CDR3 DNA (partial): TGTGCCAGCTCTGCCGGGACTGGGGTCTATGAACAGTAC.

Worth noting for this clone: Gene labels here are mouse ones. The read finishes 1 residue shy of the CDR3 end, and the germline J gene is used to complete it. The chain is built from TRBV26 and TRBJ2-4, with 7 bases fitting TRBD2. Germline V gives CDR1 KGHPV, CDR2 FQNQEV (reference sequence). This CDR3 is 14 amino acids long. The V gene end was trimmed by 3 bases and the J gene end by 2 bases; junction bases not matched to a gene: 2. Incomplete CDR3 DNA: TGTGCCAGCAGTCTCCTGGGGGTTCAAAACACCTTGTAC. This gives the protein CASSLLGVQNTLY. From start to end, the CDR3 is CASSLLGVQNTLYF.

To note about this clone: Gene names are the mouse ones. From the germline J gene comes the end of the CDR3, since the read stops 1 residue before it. The J gene is TRBJ1-2, the V gene TRBV13-2; D is unresolved. Germline CDR1 reads NNHNN; CDR2 reads SYGAGS (reference sequence). V was shortened by 3 bases and J by 0 bases, with 3 bases between the two germline ends. The CDR3 length is 12 residues. This chain's CDR3 is CASGAANSDYTF. The CDR3 DNA, read in part, is TGTGCCAGCGGTGCAGCAAACTCCGACTACACC.